The source of this T cell receptor beta chain is a study of T cell responses to AZD1222 COVID-19 vaccine. Findings and caveats of the study: The reported proportion of spike-specific TCRs targeting unmutated variant regions was nearly half.

Details on this clone: What it binds is not known.

The length of the CDR3 is 14 residues. J was trimmed by 4 bases and V by 4 bases; bases with no gene match: 5. Germline CDR1 is LGHDT and CDR2 is YNNKEL (reference sequence). TCRdb's copy holds only in-frame clones and misses some; the assay was immunoSEQ multiplex PCR. The table lists about 190,000 clones, 75% to 90% of them singletons, with about 3% in the top ten. The TCR was taken from an adult in good health. The material sequenced was peripheral blood, taken on day 0 of MenACWY control vaccination. V gene TRBV3-1 (or the pseudogene TRBV3-2) combines with J gene TRBJ2-7, with 9 bases that match TRBD2. CDR3 bases: TGTGCCAGCAGCCTTCAAGCGGGGGGTTACGAGCAGTACTTC. It codes for CASSLQAGGYEQYF.